The clone carrying this T cell receptor (beta chain) was seen repeatedly, ten times or more. Its antigen is undetermined. The germline gives CDR1 MDHEN, CDR2 SYDVKM. Trimming took 4 bases from V and 4 from J; bases not matched to a gene: 9. The CDR3 extends over 15 amino acids. Sequencing libraries made from TCR beta cDNA carried unique molecular identifiers. Each CDR3 protein gets one entry after TCRdb re-called the PCR reads with MiXCR. The table has hundreds of thousands of distinct CDR3 sequences, just over 35% seen once; the top ten hold 4.5% to 5.5%. This entry comes from a study of post-analysis software for immune sequencing data. Study results and limitations: Controls significantly exceeded multiple sclerosis patients in normalized Chao1 diversity. Compared with controls, patients had more of five or six TRBV segments, including TRBV5-6, TRBV5-1 and TRBV20-1.

The clonotype was recovered from a girl aged 5-17 years with multiple sclerosis. This sequence joins TRBV28 and TRBJ2-7; 8 bases match TRBD1. The sequenced material came from blood. DNA of the CDR3: TGTGCCAGCAGTTCTCCCGGGACAGGCCGATACGAGCAGTACTTC. This sequence encodes CASSSPGTGRYEQYF.